The 28 T cell receptor beta chains below were found in one sample sequenced in a study of technical replicates of blood from several donors. Method: immunoSEQ multiplex PCR; TCRdb's copy keeps in-frame clones and lacks some. The profile shows tens of thousands of clones, roughly 92% of them singletons. The sequencing input was T cells isolated from PBMCs. The receptors stem from a human donor in good health.

The CDR3 here is CASSQAGGGTGELFF. The CDR3 nucleotides read TGTGCCAGCAGCCAAGCGGGAGGGGGGACCGGGGAGCTGTTTTTT. This chain connects TRBV4-2 to TRBJ2-2; 8 bases match TRBD2. J lost 5 bases, V lost 1 base, and 3 bases had no gene match. Germline V gives CDR1 LGHNA, CDR2 YNFKEQ. This CDR3 comprises 15 residues.

The chain recombines TRBV10-3 with TRBJ2-7; D gene uncertain. Trimming pared 6 bases from V and 2 bases from J, leaving 11 bases between. CDR1 and CDR2 (germline): ENHRY, SYGVKD. The CDR3 is 13 amino acids. In nucleotides, the CDR3 is TGTGCCATCAGGGGCGACCAAACCTACGAGCAGTACTTC. Protein: CAIRGDQTYEQYF.

The chain recombines TRBV4-1 with TRBJ2-7; TRBD2 aligns across 7 bases. Looked up from germline, CDR1 is MGHRA and CDR2 is YSYEKL. The CDR3 spans 16 residues. J lost 2 bases, V lost 0 bases, and 7 bases had no gene match. This CDR3 reads CASSQDQASGTYEQYF. The CDR3, as DNA: TGCGCCAGCAGCCAAGATCAAGCTAGCGGAACCTACGAGCAGTACTTC.

The V gene is TRBV19, the J gene TRBJ2-1, with TRBD2 matching over 10 bases. The germline CDR1 and CDR2 sequences are LNHDA and SQIVND (reference sequence). The CDR3 length is 17 residues. After removal of 3 bases from V and 9 bases from J, the junction contained 14 bases not matched to a gene. The chain's CDR3 is CASSISSPAGGWGEQFF. For the CDR3, the DNA is TGTGCCAGTAGTATCTCTAGTCCAGCGGGAGGGTGGGGTGAGCAGTTCTTC.

The V and J genes are TRBV19 and TRBJ2-7; 8 bases line up with TRBD1. CDR1 is LNHDA and CDR2 is SQIVND in the germline V gene (reference sequence). V shed 0 bases and J 7 bases; nucleotides not matched to a gene: 14. The CDR3 runs 17 residues. CDR3 amino acids: CASSIDSGWDRPREQYF. CDR3 DNA sequence: TGTGCCAGTAGTATAGACTCTGGTTGGGACAGGCCGAGAGAGCAGTACTTC.

This chain uses TRBV6-1 with TRBJ1-4; weak D call: TRBD1 (5 bases). The V gene's germline CDR1 is MNHNS and CDR2 SASEGT. V was cut by 2 bases and J by 2 bases, with 12 bases left in between. This CDR3 is 16 amino acids long. The CDR3 protein is CASSEYRTSTNEKLFF. The CDR3 DNA reads TGTGCCAGCAGTGAATACAGGACAAGTACTAATGAAAAACTGTTTTTT.

The V gene is TRBV11-2, the J gene TRBJ2-5; no clear D. Trimming removed 4 bases at V and 5 bases at J, with 17 bases between. The CDR3 is 15 amino acids. Looked up from germline, CDR1 is SGHAT and CDR2 is FQNNGV. CDR3 nucleotide sequence: TGTGCCAGCAGCTACCTGCCGAGGCCCCAGGAGACCCAGTACTTC. Translated: CASSYLPRPQETQYF.

The chain carries TRBV6-5 and TRBJ2-2, with TRBD1 identical over 8 bases. The germline CDR1 and CDR2 sequences are MNHEY and SVGAGI. V gave up 1 base and J gave up 3 bases; unmatched junction bases: 4. The CDR3 sequence is 16 residues long. This CDR3 is CASSYWRQGYTGELFF. The CDR3 region has the DNA TGTGCCAGCAGTTACTGGAGACAGGGGTACACCGGGGAGCTGTTTTTT.

The chain recombines TRBV7-4 with TRBJ1-5; no firm D call. Germline V gene sequence: CDR1 SGHVT, CDR2 SQSDAQ. The V end was cut by 2 bases, the J end by 3 bases, with 14 bases between. The CDR3 is 16 amino acids. The CDR3 spells CASSLRERVPNQPQHF. The CDR3 region has the DNA TGTGCCAGCAGCTTAAGGGAGAGGGTCCCCAATCAGCCCCAGCATTTT.

The V gene is TRBV9, the J gene TRBJ1-1; 12 bases are shared with TRBD1. The germline CDR1 and CDR2 sequences are SGDLS and YYNGEE. V shed 2 bases and J 5 bases; nucleotides not matched to a gene: 1. This CDR3 region has 14 residues. CDR3 protein: CASSVGQGATEAFF. CDR3 nucleotides: TGTGCCAGCAGCGTGGGACAGGGGGCGACTGAAGCTTTCTTT.

The CDR3 region has the DNA TGCGCCAGCAGCCAAGACACAGGTGAAGCTTTCTTT. The encoded protein is CASSQDTGEAFF. V is TRBV4-1 and J is TRBJ1-1; tentatively, D is TRBD1 (5 bases). Germline V CDR1 and CDR2: MGHRA, YSYEKL. The CDR3 is 12 amino acids. V lost 0 bases and J lost 7, with 6 bases in between.

V usage is TRBV4-1 and J usage is TRBJ2-1, with TRBD2 matching over 8 bases. Trimming cost V 0 bases and J 2 bases; bases outside gene matches: 3. Germline assignment: CDR1 MGHRA and CDR2 YSYEKL. This CDR3 contains 16 residues. CDR3 coding DNA: TGCGCCAGCAGCCAAGATTTGCGGGAGGCCTACAATGAGCAGTTCTTC. Translation gives CASSQDLREAYNEQFF.

The chain joins TRBV7-2 to TRBJ2-3; weak D call: TRBD2 (5 bases). The CDR3 is made up of 13 amino acids. The germline CDR1 and CDR2 sequences are SGHTA and FQGNSA. Trimming cost V 4 bases and J 4 bases, with 9 bases left between them. CDR3 DNA: TGTGCCAGCAGCTCCCGGGGTGCAGATACGCAGTATTTT. Its translation: CASSSRGADTQYF.

The chain couples TRBV7-2 to TRBJ2-7, with TRBD1 matching over 9 bases. The trim removed 6 bases at V and 2 bases at J, leaving 8 bases unmatched. The germline V gene has CDR1 SGHTA and CDR2 FQGNSA. The CDR3 has 15 amino acids. The CDR3 region has the DNA TGTGCCAGCAGGGCAACAGGGGGCCCTACCTACGAGCAGTACTTC. This translates into CASRATGGPTYEQYF. The variable domain in full, with the rest retrieved from reference TRBV7-2 and TRBJ2-7, is GAGVSQSPSNKVTEKGKDVELRCDPISGHTALYWYRQSLGQGLEFLIYFQGNSAPDKSGLPSDRFSAERTGGSVSTLTIQRTQQEDSAVYLCASRATGGPTYEQYFGPGTRLTVT.

This clone was recorded only once. The rearrangement links TRBV28 to TRBJ2-7, with TRBD1 as a possible D gene (6 bases). CDR1 MDHEN and CDR2 SYDVKM come from the germline V gene. The CDR3 sequence is 14 residues long. The germline V and J ends were trimmed by 4 bases and 3 bases, with 13 bases remaining between them. The CDR3 nucleotides are TGTGCCAGCAGTTCAGGGGTCTTCTACTACGAGCAGTACTTC. This encodes CASSSGVFYYEQYF.

This chain connects TRBV19 to TRBJ2-7; no reliable D call. Trimming took off 5 bases at V and 2 bases at J, with 10 bases between the two ends. CDR3 length equals 13 residues. CDR1 is LNHDA and CDR2 is SQIVND in the germline V gene (reference sequence). The CDR3 loop reads CASSVTSAYEQYF. CDR3 nucleotides: TGTGCCAGTAGTGTCACATCAGCCTACGAGCAGTACTTC.

The CDR3 protein is CASSIRPKGAGELFF. CDR3 nucleotide sequence: TGTGCCAGTAGTATTCGTCCAAAGGGGGCCGGGGAGCTGTTTTTT. The chain is built from TRBV19 and TRBJ2-2, with a tentative D call TRBD1 (6 bases). V was pared by 3 bases and J by 6 bases, with 14 bases between. Looked up from germline, CDR1 is LNHDA and CDR2 is SQIVND (reference sequence). This CDR3 spans 15 amino acids.

This sequence joins TRBV7-2 and TRBJ2-7; 7 bases align to TRBD1. The length of the CDR3 is 15 residues. Germline assignment: CDR1 SGHTA and CDR2 FQGNSA. J was trimmed by 2 bases and V by 5 bases; bases with no gene match: 9. The CDR3 coding sequence is TGTGCCAGCAGCACTGCTGGACAGGTCACCTACGAGCAGTACTTC. Translation gives CASSTAGQVTYEQYF.

The genes are TRBV7-6 and TRBJ1-1; 7 bases are a match to TRBD1. The junction had 15 bases not matched to a gene; V was cut back by 1 base and J by 1 base. Germline lookup yields CDR1 SGHVS and CDR2 FNYEAQ. CDR3 length: 19 residues. The CDR3: CASSLGYRGPLGPNTEAFF. In nucleotides, the CDR3 is TGTGCCAGCAGCTTAGGTTACAGGGGCCCGCTCGGGCCGAACACTGAAGCTTTCTTT.

This chain joins TRBV28 and TRBJ2-7; D not certain. The CDR3 extends over 12 amino acids. Trimming took off 6 bases at V and 3 bases at J, with 9 bases between the two ends. Germline V CDR1 and CDR2: MDHEN, SYDVKM. CDR3 loop: CASRIPGYEQYF. CDR3 sequence (DNA): TGTGCCAGCAGAATACCGGGCTACGAGCAGTACTTC.

The chain has TRBV5-4 and TRBJ1-4; 10 bases map to TRBD1. Germline lookup yields CDR1 SGHNT and CDR2 YYREEE (reference sequence). J was trimmed by 8 bases and V by 1 base; bases with no gene match: 5. The CDR3 covers 15 residues. The CDR3 is CASSLRTGGSEKLFF. DNA for the CDR3: TGTGCCAGCAGCTTGCGGACAGGGGGATCGGAAAAACTGTTTTTT.

The chain uses TRBV13 and TRBJ2-5; TRBD1 is a possible D gene (6 bases). Trimming took off 3 bases at V and 4 bases at J, with 9 bases between the two ends. Germline V lookup: CDR1 PRHDT, CDR2 FYEKMQ (reference sequence). This CDR3 region has 13 residues. The CDR3 is CASSLHRVETQYF. CDR3 nucleotides: TGTGCCAGCAGCTTGCACAGGGTAGAGACCCAGTACTTC.

This chain links TRBV6-1 with TRBJ1-1; D gene unclear. Trimming took 1 base from V and 10 from J, leaving 10 bases between them. Germline CDR1 reads MNHNS; CDR2 reads SASEGT. The CDR3 covers 12 residues. The CDR3, as DNA: TGTGCCAGCAGTGAAGTTGCGGGTATAGCTTTCTTT. Its protein is CASSEVAGIAFF.

V usage is TRBV5-1 and J usage is TRBJ2-3; the D gene is possibly TRBD2 (5 bases). This CDR3 comprises 12 residues. V lost 0 bases to trimming and J lost 9 bases, with 8 bases between them. Germline V gene sequence: CDR1 SGHRS, CDR2 YFSETQ. CDR3 loop: CASSLAGNTQYF. CDR3 in DNA: TGCGCCAGCAGCTTGGCCGGGAACACGCAGTATTTT. The full variable domain, rest sourced from reference TRBV5-1 and TRBJ2-3, is KAGVTQTPRYLIKTRGQQVTLSCSPISGHRSVSWYQQTPGQGLQFLFEYFSETQRNKGNFPGRFSGRQFSNSRSEMNVSTLELGDSALYLCASSLAGNTQYFGPGTRLTVL.

The V gene is TRBV27, the J gene TRBJ2-7, with 9 nucleotides matching TRBD2. The length of the CDR3 is 15 residues. V shed 7 bases and J 4 bases; nucleotides not matched to a gene: 11. The germline gives CDR1 MNHEY, CDR2 SMNVEV (reference sequence). The CDR3 DNA reads TGTGCCAGCACTTCCCAAGGGACTAGCCCTTACGAGCAGTACTTC. This codes for CASTSQGTSPYEQYF.

This chain connects TRBV4-1 to TRBJ1-4, with a possible D match to TRBD1 (5 bases). Looked up from germline, CDR1 is MGHRA and CDR2 is YSYEKL. The V gene lost 3 bases and the J gene lost 5 bases, with 16 bases spanning the gap. The CDR3 is made up of 16 amino acids. CDR3 sequence reads: CASSQIRRGGNEKLFF. CDR3 sequence (DNA): TGCGCCAGCAGCCAGATCCGGCGGGGGGGGAATGAAAAACTGTTTTTT.

The rearrangement uses TRBV4-3 and TRBJ1-4; the D gene is possibly TRBD1 (5 bases). The CDR3 totals 17 residues. V dropped 0 bases and J dropped 0 bases, with 11 bases sitting between them. Looked up from germline, CDR1 is LGHNA and CDR2 is YSLEER. The CDR3 protein is CASSQDHGGATNEKLFF. DNA for the CDR3: TGCGCCAGCAGCCAAGATCACGGGGGGGCAACTAATGAAAAACTGTTTTTT.

V is TRBV4-1 and J is TRBJ2-5; tentative D call: TRBD1 (6 bases). The CDR3 has 14 amino acids. Between the trimmed V and J ends, which lost 6 bases and 2 bases, there was a span of 13 bases. CDR1 is MGHRA and CDR2 is YSYEKL in the germline V gene. CDR3 DNA: TGCGCCAGCAGACCCCCAGGGGAACAAGAGACCCAGTACTTC. Translated, it gives CASRPPGEQETQYF.